This is a list of T cell receptor beta chains from one sample in a study of healthy donors' naive CD4 and CD8 T cells. Via MiXCR, TCRdb re-called the reads, giving one row per CDR3 protein. The data show approximately 200,000 distinct CDR3 sequences, with about 76% seen just once and less than 2.5% held by the top ten. The sequenced material came from naive CD4+ and CD8+ T cells sorted from blood, pooled from several donors. These receptor sequences come from a pool of human donors in good health; the sample pools cells from several healthy donors. CDR3s include the opening cysteine and the closing phenylalanine or tryptophan. The order of the fields is V gene, D gene, clone size, J gene, CDR3 protein, CDR3 DNA. D genes are given only for firm matches. For some rows the clone size is stated as once, few or many, or as a class when expanded; others skip it.

V gene: TRBV11-2; D gene: .; clone size: .; J gene: TRBJ1-1; CDR3 protein: CASSPRLRFGVGDTEAFF; CDR3 DNA: TGTGCCAGCAGCCCCCGTCTACGTTTCGGGGTGGGGGACACTGAAGCTTTCTTT
V gene: TRBV10-3; D gene: TRBD2; clone size: .; J gene: TRBJ2-1; CDR3 protein: CAINDGLETQFF; CDR3 DNA: TGTGCCATCAATGATGGACTAGAGACCCAGTTCTTC
V gene: TRBV6-6; D gene: TRBD1; clone size: once; J gene: TRBJ1-2; CDR3 protein: CASRQDRVIYGYTF; CDR3 DNA: TGTGCCAGTAGACAGGACAGGGTGATCTATGGCTACACCTTC
V gene: TRBV29-1; D gene: TRBD1; clone size: .; J gene: TRBJ1-1; CDR3 protein: CSGIRDREAFF; CDR3 DNA: TGCAGCGGGATTAGGGACAGAGAAGCTTTCTTT
V gene: TRBV12-3/TRBV12-4; D gene: .; clone size: .; J gene: TRBJ1-2; CDR3 protein: CASHATATYGYTF; CDR3 DNA: TGTGCCAGCCACGCGACAGCCACATATGGCTACACCTTC
V gene: TRBV29-1; D gene: .; clone size: .; J gene: TRBJ2-3; CDR3 protein: CSAANGVISTDTQYF; CDR3 DNA: TGCAGCGCCGCGAACGGGGTTATTAGCACAGATACGCAGTATTTT
V gene: TRBV29-1; D gene: .; clone size: .; J gene: TRBJ1-5; CDR3 protein: CSVARDRDQPQHF; CDR3 DNA: TGCAGCGTGGCGCGGGACCGAGATCAGCCCCAGCATTTT
V gene: TRBV12-5; D gene: TRBD1; clone size: .; J gene: TRBJ2-5; CDR3 protein: CASGSSRDSRETQYF; CDR3 DNA: TGTGCTAGTGGTTCCTCCCGGGACAGCAGAGAGACCCAGTACTTC
V gene: TRBV30; D gene: .; clone size: once; J gene: TRBJ1-6; CDR3 protein: CAWSSQANSPLHF; CDR3 DNA: TGTGCCTGGAGTTCGCAGGCAAATTCACCCCTCCACTTT
V gene: TRBV29-1; D gene: .; clone size: .; J gene: TRBJ2-7; CDR3 protein: CSVEGVAYEQYF; CDR3 DNA: TGCAGCGTTGAGGGCGTCGCATACGAGCAGTACTTC
V gene: TRBV30; D gene: TRBD2; clone size: .; J gene: TRBJ2-5; CDR3 protein: CAWSSPGLALKTQYF; CDR3 DNA: TGTGCCTGGAGTTCGCCGGGACTAGCGCTTAAGACCCAGTACTTC
V gene: TRBV6-5; D gene: TRBD1; clone size: .; J gene: TRBJ1-5; CDR3 protein: CASSRQGADQPQHF; CDR3 DNA: TGTGCCAGCAGTCGACAGGGGGCGGATCAGCCCCAGCATTTT
V gene: TRBV6-1; D gene: .; clone size: .; J gene: TRBJ1-1; CDR3 protein: CASSYANWAGRSTEAFF; CDR3 DNA: TGTGCCAGCAGTTACGCGAATTGGGCAGGGAGAAGCACTGAAGCTTTCTTT
V gene: TRBV29-1; D gene: .; clone size: .; J gene: TRBJ2-7; CDR3 protein: CSVEGGFNAYEQYF; CDR3 DNA: TGCAGCGTTGAAGGTGGGTTTAACGCCTACGAGCAGTACTTC
V gene: TRBV5-1; D gene: TRBD2; clone size: once; J gene: TRBJ2-1; CDR3 protein: CASSLGPSSGYNEQFF; CDR3 DNA: TGCGCCAGCAGCTTGGGTCCGTCTAGCGGATACAATGAGCAGTTCTTC
V gene: TRBV29-1; D gene: .; clone size: .; J gene: TRBJ2-5; CDR3 protein: CSVEDHGGTETQYF; CDR3 DNA: TGCAGCGTTGAAGATCATGGCGGGACAGAGACCCAGTACTTC
V gene: TRBV30; D gene: .; clone size: .; J gene: TRBJ1-5; CDR3 protein: CAWSEGQGSSPQHF; CDR3 DNA: TGTGCCTGGAGTGAGGGGCAGGGGTCTTCCCCCCAGCATTTT
V gene: TRBV29-1; D gene: .; clone size: .; J gene: TRBJ1-3; CDR3 protein: CSVEGQASSGNTIYF; CDR3 DNA: TGCAGCGTTGAAGGTCAGGCGAGCTCTGGAAACACCATATATTTT
V gene: TRBV29-1; D gene: .; clone size: few; J gene: TRBJ2-1; CDR3 protein: CSVERINNEQFF; CDR3 DNA: TGCAGCGTTGAAAGGATCAACAATGAGCAGTTCTTC
V gene: TRBV11-2; D gene: .; clone size: few; J gene: TRBJ2-7; CDR3 protein: CASSRVVGSYEQYF; CDR3 DNA: TGTGCCAGCAGCCGAGTAGTGGGGTCCTACGAGCAGTACTTC
V gene: TRBV29-1; D gene: .; clone size: .; J gene: TRBJ2-7; CDR3 protein: CSVKEDLEEQYF; CDR3 DNA: TGCAGCGTCAAGGAAGACTTGGAAGAGCAGTACTTC
V gene: TRBV27; D gene: TRBD2; clone size: few; J gene: TRBJ2-1; CDR3 protein: CASSPTGTSGSYNEQFF; CDR3 DNA: TGTGCCAGCAGTCCCACCGGGACTAGCGGCTCCTACAATGAGCAGTTCTTC
V gene: TRBV20-1; D gene: TRBD1; clone size: .; J gene: TRBJ1-2; CDR3 protein: CSASTTGGTKGYTF; CDR3 DNA: TGCAGTGCTAGCACCACAGGGGGGACAAAGGGCTACACCTTC
V gene: TRBV5-4; D gene: .; clone size: once; J gene: TRBJ2-3; CDR3 protein: CASSLASWDGTDTQYF; CDR3 DNA: TGTGCCAGCAGTTTGGCGTCTTGGGACGGCACAGATACGCAGTATTTT
V gene: TRBV19; D gene: .; clone size: .; J gene: TRBJ1-6; CDR3 protein: CASSMARSYNSPLHF; CDR3 DNA: TGTGCCAGTAGTATGGCCAGGTCCTATAATTCACCCCTCCACTTT
V gene: TRBV27; D gene: TRBD1; clone size: .; J gene: TRBJ1-6; CDR3 protein: CASTAGTGKNSPLHF; CDR3 DNA: TGTGCCAGTACGGCCGGGACAGGGAAAAATTCACCCCTCCACTTT
V gene: TRBV6-5; D gene: .; clone size: .; J gene: TRBJ2-5; CDR3 protein: CASSYSGSGEETQYF; CDR3 DNA: TGTGCCAGCAGTTACTCGGGGAGTGGGGAAGAGACCCAGTACTTC